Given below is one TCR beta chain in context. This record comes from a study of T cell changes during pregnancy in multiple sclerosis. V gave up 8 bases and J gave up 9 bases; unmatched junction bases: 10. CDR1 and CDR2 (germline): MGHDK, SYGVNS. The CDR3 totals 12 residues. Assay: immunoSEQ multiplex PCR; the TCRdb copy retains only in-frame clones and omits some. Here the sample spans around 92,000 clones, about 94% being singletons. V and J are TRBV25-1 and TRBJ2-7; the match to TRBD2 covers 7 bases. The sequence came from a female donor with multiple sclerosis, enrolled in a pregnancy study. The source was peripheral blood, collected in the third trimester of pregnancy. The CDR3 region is CASSRGGPRQYF. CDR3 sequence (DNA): TGTGCCAGCTCAAGGGGAGGGCCGAGGCAGTACTTC.